What follows are 7 T cell receptor beta chains derived from one specimen sequenced in a study of CD8 T cells in Susac syndrome. Random hexamers primed reverse transcription of about 0.5 to 1 ug RNA. TCRdb processed the immunoSEQ multiplex PCR reads anew with MiXCR; each CDR3 protein has one entry. The profile shows about 180,000 distinct CDR3 sequences, 85% to 95% of them singletons. The specimen sequenced was CD8+ T cells from PBMCs. The receptors were sampled from a human donor with multiple sclerosis.

For the CDR3, the DNA is TGCGCCAGCAGCACCGAAACGGGTATCACCGGGGAGCTGTTTTTT. Its protein product is CASSTETGITGELFF. The chain carries TRBV5-1 and TRBJ2-2; no firm D call. The CDR3 totals 15 residues. In germline, CDR1 is SGHRS, CDR2 YFSETQ. Deletions cut 4 bases from V and 4 bases from J, with 14 bases between.

The chain combines TRBV30 with TRBJ1-2; no reliable D call. The CDR3 runs 14 residues. V lost 0 bases and J lost 4, with 12 bases in between. The germline V gene encodes CDR1 GTSNPN and CDR2 SVGIG (reference sequence). The CDR3 coding sequence is TGTGCCTGGAGTGTCGTCTCATCATTCTATGGCTACACCTTC. Its protein product is CAWSVVSSFYGYTF.

This chain connects TRBV23-1 to TRBJ2-1, with D unclear. TRBV23-1 counts as an open reading frame of uncertain function. CDR3 length: 14 amino acids. V was pared by 0 bases and J by 3 bases, with 6 bases between. The DNA for the CDR3 is TGCGCCAGCAGTCAATCGGGTGACTACAATGAGCAGTTCTTC. Its translation is CASSQSGDYNEQFF.

CDR3 in DNA: TGTGCCAGCAGTCAGTTGCGGGATACGCAGTATTTT. It translates to CASSQLRDTQYF. The V gene is TRBV12-3 or TRBV12-4, the J gene TRBJ2-3; D unresolved. V lost 5 bases, J lost 6 bases, and 9 bases lay in between. There are 12 residues in the CDR3.

The rearrangement uses TRBV2 and TRBJ2-7; D ambiguous. Germline V lookup: CDR1 SNHLY, CDR2 FYNNEI. The CDR3 is 12 amino acids. Trimming pared 3 bases from V and 7 bases from J, leaving 10 bases between. The CDR3 bases are TGTGCCAGCAGTGATTCACGTCTGGAGCAGTACTTC. Translation gives CASSDSRLEQYF.

This clonotype occurred once. This chain joins TRBV3-1 and TRBJ2-7; a possible D gene is TRBD2 (6 bases). Between the trimmed V and J ends, which lost 3 bases and 5 bases, there was a span of 23 bases. The germline V gene encodes CDR1 LGHDT and CDR2 YNNKEL (reference sequence). This CDR3 has 17 amino acids. As DNA, the CDR3 is TGTGCCAGCAGCCACGCACCGGAGGGAGGCCATTTTAACGAGCAGTACTTC. It translates to CASSHAPEGGHFNEQYF.

The chain links TRBV20-1 to TRBJ2-7, with D unresolved. The CDR3 length is 13 residues. Germline V gene lookup returns CDR1 DFQATT and CDR2 SNEGSKA (reference sequence). V shed 6 bases and J shed 0 bases, with 12 bases lying between them. CDR3 sequence reads: CSAKGIHSYEQYF. The CDR3 DNA follows: TGCAGTGCGAAGGGAATTCACTCCTACGAGCAGTACTTC.